Following are 5 T cell receptor beta chains from one sample sequenced in a study of blood T cell repertoires in COVID-19. Clones were read by immunoSEQ multiplex PCR, and TCRdb kept only the in-frame ones, dropping some. The data hold over 200,000 clones, with 86% observed a single time. The sample comprised peripheral blood. Receptor source: a man aged 80 or over with acute or convalescent COVID-19.

J is TRBJ2-7 and V is TRBV29-1, with D possibly being TRBD2 (5 bases). With 4 bases removed from V and 0 bases from J, the gap between germline ends came to 16 bases. This CDR3 is 15 amino acids long. Germline V gene lookup returns CDR1 SQVTM and CDR2 ANQGSEA. CDR3 sequence reads: CSVAGLAPSSYEQYF. The DNA for the CDR3 is TGCAGCGTTGCTGGGTTAGCGCCTAGCTCCTACGAGCAGTACTTC.

This clone showed up just a few times. The chain uses TRBV27 and TRBJ2-6; the match to TRBD1 covers 8 bases. The CDR3 runs to 14 residues. V shed 8 bases, J shed 2 bases, and the junction held 2 bases outside the gene matches. CDR1 and CDR2 from the germline V gene are MNHEY and SMNVEV (reference sequence). CDR3 sequence reads: CASAGGTGANVLTF. CDR3 DNA sequence: TGTGCCAGCGCAGGGGGCACTGGGGCCAACGTCCTGACTTTC.

The V and J genes are TRBV6-5 and TRBJ2-5; D may be TRBD2 (6 bases). Looked up from germline, CDR1 is MNHEY and CDR2 is SVGAGI. The V end was cut by 10 bases, the J end by 5 bases, with 17 bases between. The CDR3 covers 13 residues. CDR3 sequence (DNA): TGTGCCATGTCGGTTGCGGGATCGGAGACCCAGTACTTC. It specifies CAMSVAGSETQYF.

The CDR3 is CASSLDVGTGFGYTF. CDR3 DNA sequence: TGCGCCAGCAGCTTGGATGTCGGGACAGGGTTCGGCTACACCTTC. This chain uses TRBV5-1 with TRBJ1-2; 9 bases align to TRBD1. The V gene's germline CDR1 is SGHRS and CDR2 YFSETQ. The trim removed 0 bases at V and 8 bases at J, leaving 8 bases unmatched. This CDR3 is 15 amino acids long.

This rearrangement joins TRBV6-6 to TRBJ1-1, with 7 positions matching TRBD1. This CDR3 has 15 residues. Germline V gives CDR1 MNHNY, CDR2 SVGAGI (reference sequence). V shed 6 bases, J shed 4 bases, and the junction held 11 bases outside the gene matches. This CDR3 is CASRLADRVGTEAFF. CDR3 sequence (DNA): TGTGCCAGCAGACTCGCCGACAGGGTGGGCACTGAAGCTTTCTTT.